The 6 T cell receptor beta chains reported below all come from one sample, sequenced in a study of cytomegalovirus exposure and HLA in healthy donors. Both 60 Vbeta primers and 13 Jbeta primers went into the PCR. The data were produced by immunoSEQ multiplex PCR, yet TCRdb's version contains in-frame clones alone and is incomplete. The table records roughly 80,000 clones, 67% of them present only once. Material for sequencing was PBMCs. The source of these receptors is a woman between 45 and 60 years old in good health and CMV-seropositive.

The CDR3, as DNA: TGTGCCAGCAGCCCCGGGACAGGGGGCTACGAGCAGTACTTC. Its translation is CASSPGTGGYEQYF. The rearrangement joins TRBV5-5 to TRBJ2-7, with 11 bases aligning to TRBD1. The V gene end was trimmed by 4 bases and the J gene end by 3 bases; junction bases not matched to a gene: 3. Germline V lookup: CDR1 SGHKS, CDR2 YYEKEE (reference sequence). There are 14 residues in the CDR3. The full variable domain, completed using reference TRBV5-5 and TRBJ2-7, is DAGVTQSPTHLIKTRGQQVTLRCSPISGHKSVSWYQQVLGQGPQFIFQYYEKEERGRGNFPDRFSARQFPNYSSELNVNALLLGDSALYLCASSPGTGGYEQYFGPGTRLTVT.

This rearrangement joins TRBV18 to TRBJ2-3; the match to TRBD2 covers 14 bases. Germline V lookup: CDR1 KGHSH, CDR2 LQKENI. The CDR3 is 16 amino acids. Unmatched junction bases numbered 3, after V lost 3 bases and J lost 4 bases. CDR3 in DNA: TGTGCCAGCTCACCGCCGGGACTAGCGGGGGCAGATACGCAGTATTTT. Translating gives CASSPPGLAGADTQYF. Supplemented by reference TRBV18 and TRBJ2-3, the full variable domain reads NAGVMQNPRHLVRRRGQEARLRCSPMKGHSHVYWYRQLPEEGLKFMVYLQKENIIDESGMPKERFSAEFPKEGPSILRIQQVVRGDSAAYFCASSPPGLAGADTQYFGPGTRLTVL.

V is TRBV13 and J is TRBJ1-2, with TRBD1 matching over 8 bases. Germline loops: CDR1 PRHDT, CDR2 FYEKMQ (reference sequence). The CDR3 has 12 amino acids. V gave up 5 bases and J gave up 8 bases; unmatched junction bases: 4. The CDR3 protein is CASSDRGSGYTF. As DNA, the CDR3 is TGTGCCAGCAGCGACAGGGGTTCGGGCTACACCTTC.

The sample holds a few counts of this clone. The chain has TRBV21-1 and TRBJ2-5; the listed D gene, TRBD2, was not tested against the DNA. TRBV21-1 represents a pseudogene. This CDR3 is 17 amino acids long. CDR3 bases: TGTGCCAGCAGCAAAGGTCCGGCTAGCGGGGGCCAAGAGACCCAGTACTTC. Translating gives CASSKGPASGGQETQYF.

The gene calls are TRBV7-9 and TRBJ1-3; maybe TRBD1 (6 bases). Per the germline V gene, CDR1 is SEHNR and CDR2 is FQNEAQ (reference sequence). The germline V and J ends were trimmed by 1 base and 1 base, with 14 bases remaining between them. The CDR3 runs to 17 residues. The CDR3 spells CASSLGGRRGSGNTIYF. CDR3 in DNA: TGTGCCAGCAGCTTAGGAGGAAGAAGGGGGTCTGGAAACACCATATATTTT.

This clone appeared a single time. The V gene is TRBV11-3, the J gene TRBJ2-2; no reliable D call. The ends were cut back, 3 bases at V and 5 bases at J, with 7 bases in the middle. The CDR3 has 13 residues. Germline values: CDR1 SGHNT, CDR2 YENEEA. The CDR3 DNA reads TGTGCCAGCAGCTTCTCGGTTACCGGGGAGCTGTTTTTT. Translating it yields CASSFSVTGELFF.